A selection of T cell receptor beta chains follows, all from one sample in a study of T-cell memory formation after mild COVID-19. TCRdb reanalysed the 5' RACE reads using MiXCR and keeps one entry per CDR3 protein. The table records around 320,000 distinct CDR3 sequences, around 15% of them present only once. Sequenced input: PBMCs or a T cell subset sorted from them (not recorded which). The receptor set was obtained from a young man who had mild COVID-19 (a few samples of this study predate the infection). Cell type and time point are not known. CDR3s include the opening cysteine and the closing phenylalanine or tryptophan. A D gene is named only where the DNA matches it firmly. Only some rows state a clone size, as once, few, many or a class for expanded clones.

CDR3 protein: CATRDGITSEAFF
CDR3 DNA: TGTGCCACCAGAGATGGAATTACCTCTGAAGCTTTCTTT
clone size: few
D gene: -
J gene: TRBJ1-1
V gene: TRBV24-1

CDR3 protein: CASSVYLAGEGDTQYF
CDR3 DNA: TGTGCCAGCAGCGTATATCTAGCGGGGGAGGGTGATACGCAGTATTTT
clone size: -
D gene: TRBD2
J gene: TRBJ2-3
V gene: TRBV9

CDR3 protein: CASREYNNEQFF
CDR3 DNA: TGCGCCAGCAGAGAGTACAACAATGAGCAGTTCTTC
clone size: -
D gene: -
J gene: TRBJ2-1
V gene: TRBV5-1

CDR3 protein: CASSFGPNTEAFF
CDR3 DNA: TGTGCCAGCAGTTTTGGACCGAACACTGAAGCTTTCTTT
clone size: few
D gene: -
J gene: TRBJ1-1
V gene: TRBV12-3/TRBV12-4

CDR3 protein: CASSPLGRDEQFF
CDR3 DNA: TGTGCCAGCAGCCCCCTCGGCAGGGATGAGCAGTTCTTC
clone size: -
D gene: -
J gene: TRBJ2-1
V gene: TRBV7-3

CDR3 protein: CASTGTSGEKLFF
CDR3 DNA: TGTGCCAGCACCGGGACCTCGGGTGAAAAACTGTTTTTT
clone size: -
D gene: -
J gene: TRBJ1-4
V gene: TRBV4-2

CDR3 protein: CAIKSLANEKLFF
CDR3 DNA: TGTGCCATCAAGTCCTTGGCTAATGAAAAACTGTTTTTT
clone size: few
D gene: -
J gene: TRBJ1-4
V gene: TRBV10-3

CDR3 protein: CASSTGAGSSAEAFF
CDR3 DNA: TGTGCCAGCTCCACAGGGGCAGGCTCGAGCGCTGAAGCTTTCTTT
clone size: -
D gene: TRBD1
J gene: TRBJ1-1
V gene: TRBV7-9

CDR3 protein: CASSADLTGGGSGANVLTF
CDR3 DNA: TGCGCCAGCAGCGCCGATTTGACAGGGGGAGGCTCTGGGGCCAACGTCCTGACTTTC
clone size: -
D gene: TRBD1
J gene: TRBJ2-6
V gene: TRBV5-1

CDR3 protein: CSARDRDSQETQYF
CDR3 DNA: TGCAGTGCTAGAGACCGGGACTCTCAAGAGACCCAGTACTTC
clone size: once
D gene: -
J gene: TRBJ2-5
V gene: TRBV20-1

CDR3 protein: CASSYSRTGDYGYTF
CDR3 DNA: TGTGCCAGCAGTTACTCCCGGACAGGGGACTATGGCTACACCTTC
clone size: -
D gene: TRBD1
J gene: TRBJ1-2
V gene: TRBV6-2/TRBV6-3

CDR3 protein: CASSLVTGTQYF
CDR3 DNA: TGTGCCAGCAGCTTAGTGACGGGGACCCAGTACTTC
clone size: few
D gene: -
J gene: TRBJ2-5
V gene: TRBV7-2